This note documents a single T cell receptor (beta chain) sequence. Its matching antigen is unknown. This specimen comes from a study of siplizumab effects on memory and regulatory T cells. Findings and caveats of the study: Roughly 75-95% of proliferating CD4+ or CD8+ clones defied assignment to a naive or memory phenotype. Treatment with siplizumab left mappable alloreactive CD4+ clones averaging roughly 70% Treg-derived, compared with over 25% in controls. There were only a minor fraction of alloreactive clones that mapped to unstimulated subsets.

This CDR3 has 15 amino acids. Germline values: CDR1 SNHLY, CDR2 FYNNEI. Trimming cost V 7 bases and J 4 bases, with 19 bases left between them. Produced via immunoSEQ multiplex PCR; TCRdb's table is partial and in-frame only. The sample lists about 110,000 clones, roughly 92% occurring once. This clonotype was sampled from a human donor in good health. The chain uses TRBV2 and TRBJ1-2; no clear D. The sample taken for sequencing was CD4+ T cells sorted from blood. Written as DNA, the CDR3 is TGTGCCAGCACCCTAGTGACCGGAAGCGGCTATGGCTACACCTTC. Translating it yields CASTLVTGSGYGYTF.